The clone carrying this T cell receptor beta chain was found a few times. Its antigen is currently unknown. This sample is part of a study of cytomegalovirus exposure and HLA in healthy donors. Points from the study as a whole: The authors enumerated 150 to 200 TCR beta chains as linked to cytomegalovirus. In a later analysis, compared with equally common non-associated chains, HLA-associated beta chains were more expanded.

Primers: 60 Vbeta forward and 13 Jbeta reverse. The data were produced by immunoSEQ multiplex PCR, yet TCRdb's version contains in-frame clones alone and is incomplete. Of roughly 180,000 clones in the sample, over 70% are singletons; the top ten hold approximately 1.3%. The CDR3 length is 13 residues. Trimming removed 5 bases from V and 2 bases from J, with 10 bases in between. Germline V gene data show CDR1 as SGHTA and CDR2 as FQGNSA. At sampling all donors were nominally healthy, likely with unrecorded immune exposures. The V gene is TRBV7-2, the J gene TRBJ2-7; TRBD1 is a possible D gene (5 bases). The sequenced sample was PBMCs. The TCR sequence derives from a woman under 40 in good health and CMV-seropositive. CDR3 sequence reads: CASSQQTAYEQYF. In nucleotides, the CDR3 is TGTGCCAGCAGCCAACAGACAGCCTACGAGCAGTACTTC. The whole variable domain, remainder taken from reference TRBV7-2 and TRBJ2-7, is GAGVSQSPSNKVTEKGKDVELRCDPISGHTALYWYRQSLGQGLEFLIYFQGNSAPDKSGLPSDRFSAERTGGSVSTLTIQRTQQEDSAVYLCASSQQTAYEQYFGPGTRLTVT.